This T cell receptor (beta chain) was retrieved from a study of blood T cell repertoires in COVID-19. Looking at the study overall: Both acute and convalescent COVID-19 samples were obtained from the United States, Italy and Spain. PBMCs, B-cell-depleted T cells, or T cells were the source of the cDNA or gDNA that made up the material.

As originally analysed: For nucleated cells, counts were estimated from reference gene primer amplification. Repertoires were generated with immunoSEQ multiplex PCR, while TCRdb's copy carries only in-frame clones and drops some. Clone size and V and J calls were adopted from that table, with D and trimming inferred from the DNA. The data contain roughly 260,000 clones, 88% of them singletons. The CDR3 is 17 residues long. Germline CDR1 and CDR2: SGHRS and YFSETQ. V lost 4 bases to trimming and J lost 1 base; unmatched junction nucleotides: 9. Sequenced input: peripheral blood. The chain uses TRBV5-1 and TRBJ2-3; 10 bases align to TRBD2. The TCR originated in a man aged 55 to 70 who had recovered from COVID-19. The CDR3 loop is CASSPGGTSGGTDTQYF. The CDR3 nucleotides read TGCGCCAGCAGCCCGGGGGGAACTAGCGGGGGCACAGATACGCAGTATTTT.